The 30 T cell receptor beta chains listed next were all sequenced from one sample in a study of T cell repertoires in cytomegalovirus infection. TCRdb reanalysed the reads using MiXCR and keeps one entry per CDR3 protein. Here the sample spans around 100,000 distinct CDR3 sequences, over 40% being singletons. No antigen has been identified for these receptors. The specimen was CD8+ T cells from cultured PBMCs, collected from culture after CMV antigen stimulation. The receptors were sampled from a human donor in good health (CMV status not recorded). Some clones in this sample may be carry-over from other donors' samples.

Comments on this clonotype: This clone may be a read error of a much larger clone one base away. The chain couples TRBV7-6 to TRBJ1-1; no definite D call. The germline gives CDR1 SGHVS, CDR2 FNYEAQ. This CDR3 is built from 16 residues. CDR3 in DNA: TGTGCCAGCAACTTAGGCCTCGACACTCCGAACACTGAAGCTTTCTTT. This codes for CASNLGLDTPNTEAFF.

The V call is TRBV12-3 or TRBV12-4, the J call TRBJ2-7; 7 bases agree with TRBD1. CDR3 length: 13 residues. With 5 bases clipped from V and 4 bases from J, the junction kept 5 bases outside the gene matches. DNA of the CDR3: TGTGCCAGCAGTATAGGGGGCGCGTACGAGCAGTACTTC. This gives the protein CASSIGGAYEQYF.

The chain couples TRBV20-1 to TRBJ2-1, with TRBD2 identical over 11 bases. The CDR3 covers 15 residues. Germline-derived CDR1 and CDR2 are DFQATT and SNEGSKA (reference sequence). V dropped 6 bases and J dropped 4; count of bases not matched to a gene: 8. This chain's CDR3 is CSAGSTSGDYNEQFF. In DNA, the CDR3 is TGCAGTGCGGGATCGACTAGCGGGGATTACAATGAGCAGTTCTTC.

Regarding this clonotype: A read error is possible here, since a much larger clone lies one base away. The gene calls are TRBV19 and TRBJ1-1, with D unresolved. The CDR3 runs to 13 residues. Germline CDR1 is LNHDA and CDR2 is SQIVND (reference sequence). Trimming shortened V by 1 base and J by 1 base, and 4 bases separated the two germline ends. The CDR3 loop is CASSIGENTEAFF. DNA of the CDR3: TGTGCCAGTAGTATAGGGGAGAACACTGAAGCTTTCTTT. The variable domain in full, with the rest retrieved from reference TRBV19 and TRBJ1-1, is DGGITQSPKYLFRKEGQNVTLSCEQNLNHDAMYWYRQDPGQGLRLIYYSQIVNDFQKGDIAEGYSVSREKKESFPLTVTSAQKNPTAFYLCASSIGENTEAFFGQGTRLTVV.

The CDR3 coding sequence is TGCGCCAGCAGCCAAGATCCGCCAGTTATGAACACTGAAGCTTTCTTT. Translation gives CASSQDPPVMNTEAFF. J is TRBJ1-1 and V is TRBV4-1; unclear D gene. From germline, CDR1 is MGHRA and CDR2 YSYEKL. V dropped 0 bases and J dropped 0 bases, with 11 bases sitting between them. This CDR3 has 16 residues.

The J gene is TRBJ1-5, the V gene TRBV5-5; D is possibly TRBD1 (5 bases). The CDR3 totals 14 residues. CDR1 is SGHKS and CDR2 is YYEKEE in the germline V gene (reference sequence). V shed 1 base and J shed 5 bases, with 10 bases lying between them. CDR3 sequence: CASSLITGDQPQHF. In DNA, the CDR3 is TGTGCCAGCAGCTTGATTACAGGCGATCAGCCCCAGCATTTT.

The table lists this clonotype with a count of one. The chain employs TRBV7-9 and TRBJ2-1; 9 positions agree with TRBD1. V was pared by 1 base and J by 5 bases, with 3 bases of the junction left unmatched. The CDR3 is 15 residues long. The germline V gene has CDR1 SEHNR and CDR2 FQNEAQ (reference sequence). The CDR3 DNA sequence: TGTGCCAGCAGCTTAGTCGGGACAGGGAACAATGAGCAGTTCTTC. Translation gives CASSLVGTGNNEQFF. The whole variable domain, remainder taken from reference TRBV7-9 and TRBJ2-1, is DTGVSQNPRHKITKRGQNVTFRCDPISEHNRLYWYRQTLGQGPEFLTYFQNEAQLEKSRLLSDRFSAERPKGSFSTLEIQRTEQGDSAMYLCASSLVGTGNNEQFFGPGTRLTVL.

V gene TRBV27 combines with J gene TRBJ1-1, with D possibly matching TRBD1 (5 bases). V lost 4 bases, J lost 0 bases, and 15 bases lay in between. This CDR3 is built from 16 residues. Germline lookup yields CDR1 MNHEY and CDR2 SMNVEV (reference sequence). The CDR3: CASSSIDSLVNTEAFF. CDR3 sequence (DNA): TGTGCCAGCAGTTCTATTGACAGCCTCGTGAACACTGAAGCTTTCTTT.

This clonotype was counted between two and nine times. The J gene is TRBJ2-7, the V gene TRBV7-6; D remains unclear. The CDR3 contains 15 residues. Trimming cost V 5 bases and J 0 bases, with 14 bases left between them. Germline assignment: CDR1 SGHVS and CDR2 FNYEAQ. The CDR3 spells CASSPRTGTSYEQYF. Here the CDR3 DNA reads TGTGCCAGCAGCCCGCGGACCGGTACCTCCTACGAGCAGTACTTC.

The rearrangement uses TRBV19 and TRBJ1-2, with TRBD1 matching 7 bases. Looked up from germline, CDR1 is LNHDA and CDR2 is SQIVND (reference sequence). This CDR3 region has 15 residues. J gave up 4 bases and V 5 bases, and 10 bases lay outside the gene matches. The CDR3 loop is CASSGRQGYLYGYTF. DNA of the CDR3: TGTGCCAGTAGTGGAAGACAGGGTTACCTCTATGGCTACACCTTC.

Written as DNA, the CDR3 is TGTGCCAGCAGTGAATGGGGGGGTGACCAGCCCCAGCATTTT. Protein: CASSEWGGDQPQHF. The chain recombines TRBV25-1 with TRBJ1-5; tentative D call: TRBD1 (5 bases). This CDR3 region has 14 residues. Germline values: CDR1 MGHDK, CDR2 SYGVNS. V lost 1 base and J 7 bases, leaving 11 bases between the germline ends.

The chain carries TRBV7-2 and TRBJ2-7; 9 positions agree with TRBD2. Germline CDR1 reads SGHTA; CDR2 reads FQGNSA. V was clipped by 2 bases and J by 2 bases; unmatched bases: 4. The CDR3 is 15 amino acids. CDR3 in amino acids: CASSLLAGTTYEQYF. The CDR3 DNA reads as TGTGCCAGCAGCTTACTAGCGGGGACGACCTACGAGCAGTACTTC.

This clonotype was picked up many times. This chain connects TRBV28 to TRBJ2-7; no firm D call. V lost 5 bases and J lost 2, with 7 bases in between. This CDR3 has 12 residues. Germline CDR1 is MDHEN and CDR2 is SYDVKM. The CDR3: CASSPHPYEQYF. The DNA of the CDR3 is TGTGCCAGCAGTCCCCACCCCTACGAGCAGTACTTC.

CDR3 bases: TGTGCCAGTAGAGAGGGCACCGGGGAGCTGTTTTTT. The encoded protein is CASREGTGELFF. V and J are TRBV19 and TRBJ2-2; possible D gene TRBD2, 5 bases. The V end lost 6 bases, the J end lost 4 bases, and 6 bases lay between the germline ends. The germline V gene has CDR1 LNHDA and CDR2 SQIVND (reference sequence). The CDR3 consists of 12 residues. The full variable domain, its missing parts supplied by reference TRBV19 and TRBJ2-2, is DGGITQSPKYLFRKEGQNVTLSCEQNLNHDAMYWYRQDPGQGLRLIYYSQIVNDFQKGDIAEGYSVSREKKESFPLTVTSAQKNPTAFYLCASREGTGELFFGEGSRLTVL.

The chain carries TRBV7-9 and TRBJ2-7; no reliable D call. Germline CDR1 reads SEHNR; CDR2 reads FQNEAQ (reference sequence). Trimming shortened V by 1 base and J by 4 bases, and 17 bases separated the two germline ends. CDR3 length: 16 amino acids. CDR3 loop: CASSLGGRTGNYEQYF. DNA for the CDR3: TGTGCCAGCAGCTTAGGAGGACGGACCGGCAATTACGAGCAGTACTTC.

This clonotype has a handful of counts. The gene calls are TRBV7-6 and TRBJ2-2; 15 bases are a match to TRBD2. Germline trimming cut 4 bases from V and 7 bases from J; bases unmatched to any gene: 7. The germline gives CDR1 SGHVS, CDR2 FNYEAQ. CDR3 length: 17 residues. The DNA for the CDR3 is TGTGCCAGCAGCTCGGGACTAGCGGGGGGAAAGGACGGGGAGCTGTTTTTT. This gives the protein CASSSGLAGGKDGELFF. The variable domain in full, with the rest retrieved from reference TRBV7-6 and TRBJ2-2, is GAGVSQSPRYKVTKRGQDVALRCDPISGHVSLYWYRQALGQGPEFLTYFNYEAQQDKSGLPNDRFSAERPEGSISTLTIQRTEQRDSAMYRCASSSGLAGGKDGELFFGEGSRLTVL.

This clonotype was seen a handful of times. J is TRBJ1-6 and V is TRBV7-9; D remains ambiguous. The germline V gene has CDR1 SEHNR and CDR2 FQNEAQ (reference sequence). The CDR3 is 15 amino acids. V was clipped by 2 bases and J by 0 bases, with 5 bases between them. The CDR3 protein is CASSLMSSYNSPLHF. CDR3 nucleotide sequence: TGTGCCAGCAGCTTAATGTCCTCCTATAATTCACCCCTCCACTTT. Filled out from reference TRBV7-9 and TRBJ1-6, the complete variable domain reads DTGVSQNPRHKITKRGQNVTFRCDPISEHNRLYWYRQTLGQGPEFLTYFQNEAQLEKSRLLSDRFSAERPKGSFSTLEIQRTEQGDSAMYLCASSLMSSYNSPLHFGNGTRLTVT.

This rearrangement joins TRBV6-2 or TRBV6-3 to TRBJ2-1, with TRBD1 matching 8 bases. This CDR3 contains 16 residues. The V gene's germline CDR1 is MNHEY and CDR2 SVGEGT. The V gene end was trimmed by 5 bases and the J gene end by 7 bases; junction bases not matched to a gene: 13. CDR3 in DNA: TGTGCCAGCAGTGAGAGAAGCTGGACAGGGCTGAATGAGCAGTTCTTC. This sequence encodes CASSERSWTGLNEQFF.

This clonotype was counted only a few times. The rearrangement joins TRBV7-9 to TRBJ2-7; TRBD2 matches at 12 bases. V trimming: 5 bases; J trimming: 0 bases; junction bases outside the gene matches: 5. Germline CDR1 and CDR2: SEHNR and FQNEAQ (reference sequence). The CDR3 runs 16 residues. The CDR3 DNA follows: TGTGCCAGCAGCCCACTAGCGGGGGGCCCCTCCTACGAGCAGTACTTC. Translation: CASSPLAGGPSYEQYF.

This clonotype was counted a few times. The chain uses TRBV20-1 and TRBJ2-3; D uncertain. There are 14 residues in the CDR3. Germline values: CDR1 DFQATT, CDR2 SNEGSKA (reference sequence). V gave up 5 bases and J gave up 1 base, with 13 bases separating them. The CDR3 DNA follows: TGCAGTGCTCTTGGGGTGGGTCGCACAGATACGCAGTATTTT. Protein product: CSALGVGRTDTQYF.

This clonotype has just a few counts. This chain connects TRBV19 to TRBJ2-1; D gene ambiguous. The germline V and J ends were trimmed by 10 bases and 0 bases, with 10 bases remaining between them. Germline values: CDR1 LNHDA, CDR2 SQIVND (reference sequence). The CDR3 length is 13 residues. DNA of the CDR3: TGTGCCACCTCGTGGAGCTCCTACAATGAGCAGTTCTTC. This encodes CATSWSSYNEQFF.

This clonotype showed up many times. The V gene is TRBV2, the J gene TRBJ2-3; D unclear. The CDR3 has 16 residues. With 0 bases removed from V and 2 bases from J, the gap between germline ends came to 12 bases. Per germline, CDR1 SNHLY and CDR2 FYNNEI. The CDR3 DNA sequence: TGTGCCAGCAGTGAAGCGCTTCTGAGCGTCACAGATACGCAGTATTTT. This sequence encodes CASSEALLSVTDTQYF.

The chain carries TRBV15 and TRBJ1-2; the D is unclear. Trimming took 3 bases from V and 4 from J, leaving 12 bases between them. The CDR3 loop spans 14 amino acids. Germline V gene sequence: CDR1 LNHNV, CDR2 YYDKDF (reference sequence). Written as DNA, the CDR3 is TGTGCCACCAGCAGCTTGGTCGCCACCTATGGCTACACCTTC. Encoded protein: CATSSLVATYGYTF. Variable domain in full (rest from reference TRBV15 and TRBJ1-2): DAMVIQNPRYQVTQFGKPVTLSCSQTLNHNVMYWYQQKSSQAPKLLFHYYDKDFNNEADTPDNFQSRRPNTSFCFLDIRSPGLGDTAMYLCATSSLVATYGYTFGSGTRLTVV.

CDR3 nucleotide sequence: TGTGCCAGCAGTTTAGCGGGGGGCTTGGTAGATACGCAGTATTTT. Amino acids: CASSLAGGLVDTQYF. V usage is TRBV27 and J usage is TRBJ2-3, with 8 bases lining up with TRBD2. The length of the CDR3 is 15 residues. Trimming took 2 bases from V and 5 from J; bases not matched to a gene: 6. Per the germline V gene, CDR1 is MNHEY and CDR2 is SMNVEV (reference sequence).

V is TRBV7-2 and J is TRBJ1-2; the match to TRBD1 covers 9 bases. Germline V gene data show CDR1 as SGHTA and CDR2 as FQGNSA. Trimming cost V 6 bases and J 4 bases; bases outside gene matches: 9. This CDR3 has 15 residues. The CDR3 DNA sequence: TGTGCCAGCAGGCCCACGGGACAGGGTCCCTATGGCTACACCTTC. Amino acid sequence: CASRPTGQGPYGYTF. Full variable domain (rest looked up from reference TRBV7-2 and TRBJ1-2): GAGVSQSPSNKVTEKGKDVELRCDPISGHTALYWYRQSLGQGLEFLIYFQGNSAPDKSGLPSDRFSAERTGGSVSTLTIQRTQQEDSAVYLCASRPTGQGPYGYTFGSGTRLTVV.

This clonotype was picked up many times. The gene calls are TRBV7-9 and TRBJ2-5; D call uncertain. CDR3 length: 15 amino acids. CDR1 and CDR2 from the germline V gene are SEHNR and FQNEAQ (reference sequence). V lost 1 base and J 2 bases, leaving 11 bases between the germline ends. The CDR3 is CASSLEVSPQETQYF. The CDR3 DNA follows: TGTGCCAGCAGCTTAGAGGTCTCTCCTCAAGAGACCCAGTACTTC. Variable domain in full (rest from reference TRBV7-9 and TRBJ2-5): DTGVSQNPRHKITKRGQNVTFRCDPISEHNRLYWYRQTLGQGPEFLTYFQNEAQLEKSRLLSDRFSAERPKGSFSTLEIQRTEQGDSAMYLCASSLEVSPQETQYFGPGTRLLVL.

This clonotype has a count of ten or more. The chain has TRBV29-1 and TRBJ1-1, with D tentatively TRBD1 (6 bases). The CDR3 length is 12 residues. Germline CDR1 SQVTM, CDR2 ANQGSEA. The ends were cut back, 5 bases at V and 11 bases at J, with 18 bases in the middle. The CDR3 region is CSVPTDSRLAFF. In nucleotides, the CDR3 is TGCAGCGTTCCTACGGACAGTCGCCTGGCTTTCTTT.

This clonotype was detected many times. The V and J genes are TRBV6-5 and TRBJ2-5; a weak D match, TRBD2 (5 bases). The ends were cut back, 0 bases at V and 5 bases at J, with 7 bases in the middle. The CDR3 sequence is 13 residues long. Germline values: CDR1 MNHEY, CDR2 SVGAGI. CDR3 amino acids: CASSYSLGETQYF. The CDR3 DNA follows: TGTGCCAGCAGTTACTCACTAGGGGAGACCCAGTACTTC.

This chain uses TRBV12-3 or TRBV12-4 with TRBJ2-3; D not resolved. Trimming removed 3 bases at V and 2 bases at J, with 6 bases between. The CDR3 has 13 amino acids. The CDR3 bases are TGTGCCAGCAGTTTCGCCTACACAGATACGCAGTATTTT. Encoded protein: CASSFAYTDTQYF.

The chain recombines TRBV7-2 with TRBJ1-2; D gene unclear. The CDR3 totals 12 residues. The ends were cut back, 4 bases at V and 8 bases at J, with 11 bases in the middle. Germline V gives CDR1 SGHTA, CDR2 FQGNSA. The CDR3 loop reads CASSSPSGGYTF. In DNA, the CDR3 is TGTGCCAGCAGCTCGCCGTCGGGGGGCTACACCTTC.